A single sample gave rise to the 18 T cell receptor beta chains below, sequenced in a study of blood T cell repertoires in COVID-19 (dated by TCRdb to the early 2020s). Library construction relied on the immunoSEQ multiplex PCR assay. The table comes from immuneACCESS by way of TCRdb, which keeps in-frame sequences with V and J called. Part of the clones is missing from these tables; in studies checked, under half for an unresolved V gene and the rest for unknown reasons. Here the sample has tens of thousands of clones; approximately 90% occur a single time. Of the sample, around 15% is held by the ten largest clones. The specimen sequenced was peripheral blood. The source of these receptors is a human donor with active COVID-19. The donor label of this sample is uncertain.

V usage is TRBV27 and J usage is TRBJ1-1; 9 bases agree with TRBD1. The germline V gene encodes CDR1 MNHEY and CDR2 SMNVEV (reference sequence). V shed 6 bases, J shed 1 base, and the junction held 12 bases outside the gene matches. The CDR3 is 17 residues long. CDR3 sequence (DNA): TGTGCCAGCAGAAGGGACAGGGTAGCGTTTGGGAACACTGAAGCTTTCTTT. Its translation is CASRRDRVAFGNTEAFF.

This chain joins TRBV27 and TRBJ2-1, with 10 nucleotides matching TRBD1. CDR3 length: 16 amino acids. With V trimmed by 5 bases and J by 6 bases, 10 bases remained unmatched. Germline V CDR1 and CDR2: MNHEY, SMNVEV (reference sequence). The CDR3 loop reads CASSAPHGTGVNEQFF. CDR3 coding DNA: TGTGCCAGCAGTGCGCCGCACGGGACAGGGGTCAATGAGCAGTTCTTC.

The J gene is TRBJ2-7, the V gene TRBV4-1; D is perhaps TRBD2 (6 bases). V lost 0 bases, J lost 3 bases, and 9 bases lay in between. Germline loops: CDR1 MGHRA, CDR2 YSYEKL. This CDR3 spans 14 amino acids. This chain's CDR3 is CASSQDLASYEQYF. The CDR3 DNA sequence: TGCGCCAGCAGCCAAGATCTAGCGAGCTACGAGCAGTACTTC.

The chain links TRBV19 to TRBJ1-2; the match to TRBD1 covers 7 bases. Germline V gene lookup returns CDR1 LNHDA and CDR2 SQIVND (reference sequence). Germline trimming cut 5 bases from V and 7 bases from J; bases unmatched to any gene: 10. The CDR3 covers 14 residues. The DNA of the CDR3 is TGTGCCAGTAGTGTGGTACAGGGGATTTCTGGCTACACCTTC. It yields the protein CASSVVQGISGYTF.

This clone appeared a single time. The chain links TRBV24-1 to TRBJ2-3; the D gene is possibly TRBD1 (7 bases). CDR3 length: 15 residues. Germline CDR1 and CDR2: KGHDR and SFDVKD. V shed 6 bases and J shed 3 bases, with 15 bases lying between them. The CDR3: CATSQGGGSTDTQYF. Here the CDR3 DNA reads TGTGCCACCAGTCAAGGAGGGGGCAGTACAGATACGCAGTATTTT.

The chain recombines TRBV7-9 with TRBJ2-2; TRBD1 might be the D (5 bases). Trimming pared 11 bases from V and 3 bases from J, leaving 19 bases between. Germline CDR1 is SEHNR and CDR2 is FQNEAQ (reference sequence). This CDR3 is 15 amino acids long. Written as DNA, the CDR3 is TGTGCCTGCCCACCCCAGGGCGTTTACACCGGGGAGCTGTTTTTT. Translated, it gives CACPPQGVYTGELFF. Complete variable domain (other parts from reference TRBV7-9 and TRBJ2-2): DTGVSQNPRHKITKRGQNVTFRCDPISEHNRLYWYRQTLGQGPEFLTYFQNEAQLEKSRLLSDRFSAERPKGSFSTLEIQRTEQGDSAMYLCACPPQGVYTGELFFGEGSRLTVL.

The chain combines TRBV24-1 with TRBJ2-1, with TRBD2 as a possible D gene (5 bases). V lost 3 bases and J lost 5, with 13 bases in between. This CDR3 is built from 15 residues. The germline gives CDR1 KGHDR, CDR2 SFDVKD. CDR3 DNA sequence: TGTGCCACCAGTGATCCGCGCGTCGGGGACAATGAGCAGTTCTTC. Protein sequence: CATSDPRVGDNEQFF.

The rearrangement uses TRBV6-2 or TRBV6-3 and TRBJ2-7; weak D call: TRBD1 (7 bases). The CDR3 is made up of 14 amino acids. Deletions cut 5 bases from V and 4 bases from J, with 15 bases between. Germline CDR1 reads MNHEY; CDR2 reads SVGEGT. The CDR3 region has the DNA TGTGCCAGCAGTCGGAGGGGGCTCGGTTACGAGCAGTACGTC. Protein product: CASSRRGLGYEQYV.

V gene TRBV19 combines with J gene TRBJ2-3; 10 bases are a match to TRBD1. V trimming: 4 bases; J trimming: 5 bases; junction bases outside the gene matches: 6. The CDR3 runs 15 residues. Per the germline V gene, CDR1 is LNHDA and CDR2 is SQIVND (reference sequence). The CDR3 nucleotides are TGTGCCAGTAGTACCGGGACAGGGGCGGTAGATACGCAGTATTTT. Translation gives CASSTGTGAVDTQYF.

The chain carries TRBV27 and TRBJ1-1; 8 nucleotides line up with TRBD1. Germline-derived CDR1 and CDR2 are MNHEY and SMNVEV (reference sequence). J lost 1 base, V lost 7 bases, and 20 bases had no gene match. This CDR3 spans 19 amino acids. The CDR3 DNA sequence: TGTGCCAGCACAAACACCGTCATACAGGGGGGGGTGGGGAACACTGAAGCTTTCTTT. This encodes CASTNTVIQGGVGNTEAFF.

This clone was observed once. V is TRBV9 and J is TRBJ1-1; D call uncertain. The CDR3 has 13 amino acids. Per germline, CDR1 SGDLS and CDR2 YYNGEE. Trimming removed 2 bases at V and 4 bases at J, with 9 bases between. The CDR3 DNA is TGTGCCAGCAGCGTCGGGGAAAGCACTGAAGCTTTCTTT. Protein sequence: CASSVGESTEAFF.

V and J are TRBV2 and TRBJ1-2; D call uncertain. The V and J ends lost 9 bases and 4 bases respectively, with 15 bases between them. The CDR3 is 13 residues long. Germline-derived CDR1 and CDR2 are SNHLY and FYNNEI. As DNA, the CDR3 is TGTGCCAGTCTCTTAACCCGGGGCTATGGCTACACCTTC. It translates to CASLLTRGYGYTF.

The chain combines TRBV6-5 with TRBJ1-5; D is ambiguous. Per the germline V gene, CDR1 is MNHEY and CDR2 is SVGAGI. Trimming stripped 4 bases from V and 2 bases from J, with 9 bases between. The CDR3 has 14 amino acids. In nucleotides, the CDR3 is TGTGCCAGCAGTTGGGGAGTTGGCAATCAGCCCCAGCATTTT. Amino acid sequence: CASSWGVGNQPQHF.

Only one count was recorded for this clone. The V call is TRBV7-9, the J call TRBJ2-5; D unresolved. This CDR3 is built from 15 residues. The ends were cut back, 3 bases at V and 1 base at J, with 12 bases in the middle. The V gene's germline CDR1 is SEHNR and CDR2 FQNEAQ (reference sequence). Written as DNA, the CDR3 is TGTGCCAGCAGCTTGGTTCCGGGTCTCCAAGAGACCCAGTACTTC. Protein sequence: CASSLVPGLQETQYF.

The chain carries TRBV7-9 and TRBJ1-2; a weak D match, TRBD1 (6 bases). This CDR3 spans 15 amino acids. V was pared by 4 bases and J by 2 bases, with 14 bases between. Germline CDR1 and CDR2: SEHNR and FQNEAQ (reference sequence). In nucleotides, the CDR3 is TGTGCCAGCAGCTCTCCCGGGACACTCAACTATGGCTACACCTTC. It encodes CASSSPGTLNYGYTF.

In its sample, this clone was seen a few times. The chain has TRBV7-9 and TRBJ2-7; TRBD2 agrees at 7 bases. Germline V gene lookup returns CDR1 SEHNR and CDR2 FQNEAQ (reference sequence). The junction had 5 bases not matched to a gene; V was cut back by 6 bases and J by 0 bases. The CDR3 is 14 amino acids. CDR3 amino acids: CASRKSGNSYEQYF. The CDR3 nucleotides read TGTGCCAGCAGAAAGAGCGGGAACTCCTACGAGCAGTACTTC.

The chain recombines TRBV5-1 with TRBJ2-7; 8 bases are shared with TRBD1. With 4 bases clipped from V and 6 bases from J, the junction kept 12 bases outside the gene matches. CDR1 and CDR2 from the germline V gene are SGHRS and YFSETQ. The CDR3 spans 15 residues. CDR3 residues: CASSSLPTTGGEQYF. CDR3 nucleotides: TGCGCCAGCAGCAGCCTCCCCACTACAGGGGGCGAGCAGTACTTC.

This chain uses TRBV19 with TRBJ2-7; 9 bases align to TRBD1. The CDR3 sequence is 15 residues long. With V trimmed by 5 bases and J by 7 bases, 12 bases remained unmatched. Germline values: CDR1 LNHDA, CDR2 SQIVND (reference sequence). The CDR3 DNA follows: TGTGCCAGTAGTCCCGGACAGGGGCCCCTGGGGGAGCAGTACTTC. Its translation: CASSPGQGPLGEQYF.